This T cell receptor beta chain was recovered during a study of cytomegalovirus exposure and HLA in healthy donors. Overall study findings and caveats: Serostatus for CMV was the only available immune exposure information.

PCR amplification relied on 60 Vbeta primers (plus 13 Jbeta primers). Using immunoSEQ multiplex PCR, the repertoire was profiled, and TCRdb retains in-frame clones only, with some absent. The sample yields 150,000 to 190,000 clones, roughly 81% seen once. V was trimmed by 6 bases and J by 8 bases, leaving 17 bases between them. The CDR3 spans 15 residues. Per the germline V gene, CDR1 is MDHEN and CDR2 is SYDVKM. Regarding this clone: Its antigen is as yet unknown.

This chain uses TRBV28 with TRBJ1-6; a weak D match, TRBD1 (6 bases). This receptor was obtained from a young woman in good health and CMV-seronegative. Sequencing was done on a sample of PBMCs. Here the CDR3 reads CASSSETGTYSPLHF. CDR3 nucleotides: TGTGCCAGCAGCTCCGAGACAGGAACATATTCACCCCTCCACTTT.